This T cell receptor beta chain was recovered during a study of T cell repertoires in cytomegalovirus infection. Study-wide background: Indications came from public TCR beta signatures; they pointed to CMV infection and to a matching HLA type.

As concerns this clonotype: What it binds is not known.

The trim removed 7 bases at V and 4 bases at J, leaving 6 bases unmatched. The CDR3 is made up of 13 amino acids. Germline V lookup: CDR1 MNHNS, CDR2 SASEGT. TCRdb re-analysed the reads in MiXCR, keeping a single row per CDR3 protein. The sample has around 310,000 distinct CDR3 sequences, 25% to 30% seen once. The sample consisted of cultured PBMCs, taken from culture after CMV antigen stimulation. The sequence was collected from a human donor in good health (CMV status not recorded). Some clones in this sample may be carry-over from other donors' samples. The rearrangement uses TRBV6-1 and TRBJ1-2, with TRBD1 identical over 7 bases. The CDR3 protein is CASTRQGIYGYTF. CDR3 coding DNA: TGTGCCAGCACCCGACAGGGAATCTATGGCTACACCTTC.